This T cell receptor (beta chain) was sequenced during a study of CD8+CD57+ T cells in acquired aplastic anemia. The CDR3 contains 17 residues. After removal of 4 bases from V and 7 bases from J, the junction contained 15 bases not matched to a gene. TCR beta VDJ and CDR3 were profiled, and genomic DNA was the template. TCRdb reprocessed the reads via MiXCR and lists one record per CDR3 protein. The data hold 150,000 to 200,000 distinct CDR3 sequences, with 64% observed a single time. The source is a human donor with severe aplastic anemia or a healthy control (not recorded which). V gene TRBV12-3 or TRBV12-4 combines with J gene TRBJ2-2, with 7 bases aligning to TRBD1. The sequenced sample consisted of sorted CD4+, CD8+, or CD8+CD57+ T cells (not recorded which) from PBMCs. The CDR3 nucleotides are TGTGCCAGCAGTTCCAACGACAGGGTACACGAGGGCGGGGAGCTGTTTTTT. Translated: CASSSNDRVHEGGELFF.